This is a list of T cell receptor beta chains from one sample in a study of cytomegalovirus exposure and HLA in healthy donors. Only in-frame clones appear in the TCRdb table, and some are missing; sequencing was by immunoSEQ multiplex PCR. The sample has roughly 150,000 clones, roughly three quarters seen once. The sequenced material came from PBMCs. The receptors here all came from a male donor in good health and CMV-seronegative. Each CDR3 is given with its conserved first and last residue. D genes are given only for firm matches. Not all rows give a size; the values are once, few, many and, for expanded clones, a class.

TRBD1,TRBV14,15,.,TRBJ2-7,TGTGCCAGCAGCCAACCTTACAGGGGATTTGACGAGCAGTACTTC,CASSQPYRGFDEQYF
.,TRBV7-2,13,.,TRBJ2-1,TGTGCCAGCAGCCCGGAAGGGGGCAATGAGCAGTTCTTC,CASSPEGGNEQFF
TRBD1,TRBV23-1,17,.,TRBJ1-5,TGCGCCAGCAGCGTTCGTCAGGGGACAGCGAGCAATCAGCCCCAGCATTTT,CASSVRQGTASNQPQHF
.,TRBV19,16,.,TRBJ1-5,TGTGCCAGTAGTATTGACAGGTCGATTAGCAATCAGCCCCAGCATTTT,CASSIDRSISNQPQHF
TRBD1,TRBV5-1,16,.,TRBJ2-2,TGCGCCAGCACTCGGCGGGGCAGGGGGCGTACCGGGGAGCTGTTTTTT,CASTRRGRGRTGELFF
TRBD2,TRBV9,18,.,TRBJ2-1,TGTGCCAGCAGCCCGTCTCCGAGAACTAGCGGGAGCTACAATGAGCAGTTCTTC,CASSPSPRTSGSYNEQFF
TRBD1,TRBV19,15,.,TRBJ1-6,TGTGCCAGTAGCAAGGACAGGTCCTATAATTCACCCCTCCACTTT,CASSKDRSYNSPLHF
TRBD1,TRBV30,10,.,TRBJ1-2,TGTGCCTGGAACAGGGGTGGCTACACCTTC,CAWNRGGYTF
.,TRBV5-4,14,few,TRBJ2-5,TGTGCCAGCAGCCCTGGGGGCAGTCAAGAGACCCAGTACTTC,CASSPGGSQETQYF
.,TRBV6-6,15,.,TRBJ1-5,TGTGCCAGCAGCTTTAGGGGATCCGCAGGTCAGCCCCAGCATTTT,CASSFRGSAGQPQHF
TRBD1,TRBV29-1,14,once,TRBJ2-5,TGCAGCGTTAGGGGACAGGGGGCCTGGGAGACCCAGTACTTC,CSVRGQGAWETQYF
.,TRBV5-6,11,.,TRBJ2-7,TGTGCCAGCAGCGAGGGGGTCCAGCAGTACTTC,CASSEGVQQYF
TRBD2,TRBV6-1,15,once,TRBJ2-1,TGTGCCAGCAGTGCAGGACTAGCGGGAGGCAATGAGCAGTTCTTC,CASSAGLAGGNEQFF
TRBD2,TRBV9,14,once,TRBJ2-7,TGTGCCAGCAGCGAAGGGACTAGCTCCTACGAGCAGTACTTC,CASSEGTSSYEQYF
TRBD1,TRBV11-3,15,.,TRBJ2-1,TGTGCCAGCAGCTTGGGACAGGGGGCGGTCAATGAGCAGTTCTTC,CASSLGQGAVNEQFF
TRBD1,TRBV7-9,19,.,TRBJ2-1,TGTGCCAGCCGCCCAGACAGGGGGCCGTTACTGAGCTCCTACAATGAGCAGTTCTTC,CASRPDRGPLLSSYNEQFF
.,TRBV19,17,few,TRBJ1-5,TGTGCCAGTACACTGACTTTTAACAGGGCAGAGAGGAAGCCCCAGCATTTT,CASTLTFNRAERKPQHF
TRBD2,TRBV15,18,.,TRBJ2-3,TGTGCCACCAGCAGAGGGGCGGCTAGCGGGACCCCCACAGATACGCAGTATTTT,CATSRGAASGTPTDTQYF
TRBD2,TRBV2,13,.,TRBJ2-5,TGCGCCAGCGGGACTAGCGGCCAAGAGACCCAGTACTTC,CASGTSGQETQYF
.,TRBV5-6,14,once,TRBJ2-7,TGTGCCAGCAGCTTCAGGGGAGAGCGCTACGAGCAGTACTTC,CASSFRGERYEQYF
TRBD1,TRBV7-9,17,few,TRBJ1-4,TGTGCCAGCAGCTTAGTTGGACAGGGGCCCGCGAATGAAAAACTGTTTTTT,CASSLVGQGPANEKLFF
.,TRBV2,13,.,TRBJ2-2,TGTGCCAGCAGTCGGACTGAGCCCGGGGAGCTGTTTTTT,CASSRTEPGELFF
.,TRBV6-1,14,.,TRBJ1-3,TGTGCCACCACCAGTGGCTTCTCTGGAAACACCATATATTTT,CATTSGFSGNTIYF
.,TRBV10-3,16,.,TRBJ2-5,TGTGCCATCAGTGACTCGGTAATGGGGCTTGGAGAGACCCAGTACTTC,CAISDSVMGLGETQYF
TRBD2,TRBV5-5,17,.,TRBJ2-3,TGTGCCAGCAGCTTGGGCGGGAGCTCGGACATTACAGATACGCAGTATTTT,CASSLGGSSDITDTQYF
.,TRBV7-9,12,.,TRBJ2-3,TGTTCCAGCAGCCCACTTTCAGATACGCAGTATTTT,CSSSPLSDTQYF
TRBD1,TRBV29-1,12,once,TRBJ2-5,TGCAGCGGATACAGGGGGGAAGAGACCCAGTACTTC,CSGYRGEETQYF
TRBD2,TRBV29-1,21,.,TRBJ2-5,TGCAGCGTTGAGGGGGTGCGGGAGTGGTCCTATGGAAGATCCACCATAGAGACCCAGTACTTC,CSVEGVREWSYGRSTIETQYF
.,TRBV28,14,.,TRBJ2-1,TGTGCCAGCAGTCCCCCCAGGTCCTACAATGAGCAGTTCTTC,CASSPPRSYNEQFF
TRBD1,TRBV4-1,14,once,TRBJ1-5,TGCGCCAGCGGACAGGGGCAGGAGGGGCAGCCCCAGCATTTT,CASGQGQEGQPQHF
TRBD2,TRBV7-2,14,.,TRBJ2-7,TGTGCCAGCAGCTGGGGGGGGATTTCGTACGAGCAGTACTTC,CASSWGGISYEQYF
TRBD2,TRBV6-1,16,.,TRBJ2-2,TGTGCCAGCAGCGAACGACTAGCGGGGGTTGGCGGGGAGCTGTTTTTT,CASSERLAGVGGELFF
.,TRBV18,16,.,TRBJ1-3,TGTGCCAGCTCACCAAAGGTTCGTGACAGTAGAAACACCATATATTTT,CASSPKVRDSRNTIYF
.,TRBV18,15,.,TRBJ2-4,TGTGCCAGCTCACCACTAACAGTAGCCAAAAACATTCAGTACTTC,CASSPLTVAKNIQYF
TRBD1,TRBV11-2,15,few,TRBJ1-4,TGTGCCAGCAGCCCAGGACAGGAGGTTGATGAAAAACTGTTTTTT,CASSPGQEVDEKLFF
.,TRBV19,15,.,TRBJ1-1,TGTGCCAGTAGTACTGGGGCCGTCATGAACACTGAAGCTTTCTTT,CASSTGAVMNTEAFF
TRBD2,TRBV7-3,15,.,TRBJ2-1,TGTGCCAGCAGCTTTTTGGCGGGGGTTGAAGGTGAGCAGTTCTTC,CASSFLAGVEGEQFF
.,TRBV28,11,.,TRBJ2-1,TGTGCCAGCAGGAGTGCACGAGAGGAGTTCTTC,CASRSAREEFF
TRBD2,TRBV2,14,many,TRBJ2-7,TGTGCCATTCAACTAGCGCTACCCTCCTACGAGCAGTACTTC,CAIQLALPSYEQYF
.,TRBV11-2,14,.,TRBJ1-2,TGTGCCAGCAGCCCAGGGTTCCCTAACTATGGCTACACCTTC,CASSPGFPNYGYTF
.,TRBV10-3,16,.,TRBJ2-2,TGTGCCATCAGACTATTGTCCAGCCCGAACACCGGGGAGCTGTTTTTT,CAIRLLSSPNTGELFF
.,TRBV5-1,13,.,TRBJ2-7,TGCGCCAGCAGTCGCGACGGGGACTACGAGCAGTACTTC,CASSRDGDYEQYF
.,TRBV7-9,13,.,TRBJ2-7,TGTTCCTCTCGGGCGGGGAGCTCCTACGAGCAGTACTTC,CSSRAGSSYEQYF
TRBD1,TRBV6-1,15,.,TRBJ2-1,TGTGCCAGCAGTGAAGCGGGACAGTCCTACAATGAGCAGTTCTTC,CASSEAGQSYNEQFF
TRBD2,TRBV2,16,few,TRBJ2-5,TGTGCCAGCAGGAGCGGACGTCGGCTAGCGGAAGAGACCCAGTACTTC,CASRSGRRLAEETQYF
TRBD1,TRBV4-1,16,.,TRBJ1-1,TGCGCCAGCAGCCAAGAAGGTAAACAGGGGATCGCTGAAGCTTTCTTT,CASSQEGKQGIAEAFF
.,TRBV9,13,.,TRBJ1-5,TGTGCCAGCAGCGGGACAGGCAATCAGCCCCAGCATTTT,CASSGTGNQPQHF
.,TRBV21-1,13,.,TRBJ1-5,TGTGCCAGCAGCAAAGTTGGCTATCAGCCCCAGCATTTT,CASSKVGYQPQHF
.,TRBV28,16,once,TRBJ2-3,TGTGCCAGCAGTTTTCTACTAGCTTCTAGCACAGATACGCAGTATTTT,CASSFLLASSTDTQYF
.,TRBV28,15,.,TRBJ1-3,TGTGCCAGCAGACTACCGGGAAGTTCGGGAAACACCATATATTTT,CASRLPGSSGNTIYF
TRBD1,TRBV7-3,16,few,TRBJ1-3,TGTGCCAGCAGCTTAACGGGGGCAGGGGGAGGAAACACCATATATTTT,CASSLTGAGGGNTIYF
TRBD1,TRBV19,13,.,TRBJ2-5,TGTGCCACCCAGGACAGGGGGCGAGAGACCCAGTACTTC,CATQDRGRETQYF
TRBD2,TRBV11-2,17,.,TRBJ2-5,TGTGCCAGCAGCTTAGTCGGTCGGGGAGGGTTATTAGAGACCCAGTACTTC,CASSLVGRGGLLETQYF
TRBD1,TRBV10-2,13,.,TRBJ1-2,TGCGCCAGTGGGGACAGGGTGGACTATGGCTACACCTTC,CASGDRVDYGYTF
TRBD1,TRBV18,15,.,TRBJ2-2,TGTGCCAGCTCACCCAGGACAGGGGCCACCGGGGAGCTGTTTTTT,CASSPRTGATGELFF
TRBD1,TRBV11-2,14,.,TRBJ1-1,TGTGCCAGCAGCTCCGGGACAGGGGTAACTGAAGCTTTCTTT,CASSSGTGVTEAFF
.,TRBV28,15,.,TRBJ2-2,TGTGCCAGCAGTCCTTACGGGGGATACACCGGGGAGCTGTTTTTT,CASSPYGGYTGELFF